A selection of T cell receptor beta chains follows, all from one sample in a study of chemoradiotherapy in HPV16-positive cancers. Method: immunoSEQ multiplex PCR; TCRdb's copy keeps in-frame clones and lacks some. The table lists approximately 14,000 clones, less than 70% of them singletons. The specimen was obtained from a patient who underwent chemoradiotherapy. These receptors were collected from a human donor with HPV-associated anogenital cancer. CDR3s include the opening cysteine and the closing phenylalanine or tryptophan. The D gene is left open where the match is weak. Size tells how often a clone was seen (once, few, many) or the class of an expanded clone, and some rows leave it out.

v_gene	len	d_gene	abundance	j_gene	CDR3aa	CDR3nt
TRBV7-9	16	.	few	TRBJ1-3	CASSGGSGPPGNTIYF	TGTGCCAGCAGCGGGGGGTCGGGGCCCCCTGGAAACACCATATATTTT
TRBV5-6	16	.	.	TRBJ2-3	CASSWFGGESTDTQYF	TGTGCCAGCAGCTGGTTTGGCGGGGAGAGCACAGATACGCAGTATTTT
TRBV6-5	11	.	.	TRBJ2-1	CASSWSGEQFF	TGTGCCAGCAGTTGGTCCGGGGAGCAGTTCTTC
TRBV27	15	.	.	TRBJ2-5	CASSLSFQGWETQYF	TGTGCCAGCAGTTTATCGTTTCAGGGATGGGAGACCCAGTACTTC
TRBV7-8	13	.	.	TRBJ1-2	CASSSSGAYGYTF	TGTGCCAGCAGCTCTAGTGGGGCCTATGGCTACACCTTC
TRBV5-5	15	.	.	TRBJ2-5	CASSLAGAGGETQYF	TGTGCCAGCAGCTTGGCGGGGGCCGGAGGGGAGACCCAGTACTTC
TRBV6-5	14	.	once	TRBJ1-2	CASTNAGGDYGYTF	TGTGCCAGCACCAACGCGGGGGGGGACTATGGCTACACCTTC
TRBV11-2	15	TRBD1	.	TRBJ2-3	CASSLGQGGTDTQYF	TGTGCCAGCAGCTTAGGGCAGGGGGGCACAGATACGCAGTATTTT
TRBV7-9	14	.	once	TRBJ1-2	CASSSPSQGSGYTF	TGTGCCAGCAGCTCCCCTTCACAGGGTTCAGGCTACACCTTC
TRBV2	12	.	.	TRBJ1-4	CASTRGSEKLFF	TGTGCCAGCACGAGGGGAAGTGAAAAACTGTTTTTT
TRBV27	13	.	few	TRBJ2-1	CASNAGLEDEQFF	TGTGCCAGCAATGCGGGGTTGGAGGATGAGCAGTTCTTC
TRBV6-5	16	.	.	TRBJ1-2	CASSYSTGRTAYGYTF	TGTGCCAGCAGTTACTCGACAGGAAGGACTGCGTATGGCTACACCTTC
TRBV5-8	14	.	.	TRBJ1-5	CASSYRGVGQPQHF	TGTGCCAGCAGCTATAGGGGGGTAGGGCAGCCCCAGCATTTT
TRBV4-1	18	TRBD2	.	TRBJ2-3	CASSPGTGTSGSTDTQYF	TGCGCCAGCAGCCCCGGGACCGGGACTAGCGGTAGCACAGATACGCAGTATTTT
TRBV2	16	.	.	TRBJ2-2	CASSEVTGPGAGELFF	TGTGCCAGCAGTGAAGTGACTGGACCGGGGGCCGGGGAGCTGTTTTTT
TRBV27	13	.	once	TRBJ1-2	CASSSDSNYGYTF	TGTGCCAGCAGTTCAGACAGTAACTATGGCTACACCTTC
TRBV27	16	TRBD1	.	TRBJ1-2	CASSERLTGAPGGYTF	TGTGCCAGCAGTGAAAGATTGACAGGGGCCCCGGGTGGCTACACCTTC
TRBV28	15	TRBD1	few	TRBJ2-5	CASSFPRQGKETQYF	TGTGCCAGCAGTTTTCCGAGACAGGGGAAGGAGACCCAGTACTTC
TRBV6-5	13	.	few	TRBJ1-1	CASSYGVGTEAFF	TGTGCCAGCAGTTACGGGGTTGGCACTGAAGCTTTCTTT
TRBV28	13	.	large	TRBJ1-2	CASSIGGSYGYTF	TGTGCCAGCAGCATCGGGGGTAGCTATGGCTACACCTTC
TRBV5-1	15	TRBD1	.	TRBJ1-4	CASSLSGQGYEKLFF	TGCGCCAGCAGCTTGTCCGGACAGGGGTATGAAAAACTGTTTTTT
TRBV29-1	12	.	.	TRBJ2-5	CSVGKGQETQYF	TGCAGCGTTGGAAAGGGCCAAGAGACCCAGTACTTC
TRBV4-1	15	TRBD1	.	TRBJ1-3	CASSQDTTGGNTIYF	TGCGCCAGCAGCCAAGATACGACAGGGGGAAACACCATATATTTT
TRBV19	15	TRBD2	once	TRBJ2-5	CASSIGTSIRETQYF	TGTGCCAGTAGTATAGGGACTAGCATACGGGAGACCCAGTACTTC